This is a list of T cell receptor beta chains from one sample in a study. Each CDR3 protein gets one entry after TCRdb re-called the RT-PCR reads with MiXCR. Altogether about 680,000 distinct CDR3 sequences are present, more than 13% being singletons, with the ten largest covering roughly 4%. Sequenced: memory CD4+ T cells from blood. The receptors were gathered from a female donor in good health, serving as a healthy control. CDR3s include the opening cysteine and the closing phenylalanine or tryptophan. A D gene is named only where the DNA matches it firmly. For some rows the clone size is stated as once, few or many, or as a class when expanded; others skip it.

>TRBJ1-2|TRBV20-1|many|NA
TGCAGTGCTAGAGCTAACTATGGCTACACCTTC
CSARANYGYTF
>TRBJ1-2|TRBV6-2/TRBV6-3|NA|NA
TGTGCCAGCATTAGTGGAACAGGGTTTGTCTCTGGCTACACCTTC
CASISGTGFVSGYTF
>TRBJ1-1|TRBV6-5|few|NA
TGTGCCAGCACTCCGACAGTGAACACTGAAGCTTTCTTT
CASTPTVNTEAFF
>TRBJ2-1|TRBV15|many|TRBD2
TGTGCCACCAGCTCCCGAATAGCGGGAGCCTCCTACAATGAGCAGTTCTTC
CATSSRIAGASYNEQFF
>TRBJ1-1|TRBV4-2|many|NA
TGTGCCAGCAGCCAAAAGGGAGGATCCACTGAAGCTTTCTTT
CASSQKGGSTEAFF
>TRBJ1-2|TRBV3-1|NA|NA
TGTGCCAGCAGCCAAGAAGAGGGAGGCTACACCTTC
CASSQEEGGYTF
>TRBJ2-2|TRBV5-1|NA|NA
TGCGCCAGCAGCTTACTATGGGGGAACACCGGGGAGCTGTTTTTT
CASSLLWGNTGELFF
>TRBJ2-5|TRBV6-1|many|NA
TGTGCCAGCAGCACCAGCCAAGAGACCCAGTACTTC
CASSTSQETQYF
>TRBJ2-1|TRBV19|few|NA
TGTGCCAGTATACCCAGGGGAAGGAGGGATGAGCAGTTCTTC
CASIPRGRRDEQFF
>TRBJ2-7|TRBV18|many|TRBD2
TGTGCCAGCTCCACAGCGGGGTCCCTCTACGAGCAGTACTTC
CASSTAGSLYEQYF
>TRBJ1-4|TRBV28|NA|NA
TGTGCCAGCAGTGAGGATGGGGAAAAACTGTTTTTT
CASSEDGEKLFF
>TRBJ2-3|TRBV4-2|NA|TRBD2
TGTGCCAGCAGGTGGGGGAGCGGGAGGGCCGAAGATACGCAGTATTTT
CASRWGSGRAEDTQYF
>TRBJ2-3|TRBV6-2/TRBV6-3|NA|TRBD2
TGTGCCAGCAGTCTCGGACTAGCGCTTAACCCAGATACGCAGTATTTT
CASSLGLALNPDTQYF
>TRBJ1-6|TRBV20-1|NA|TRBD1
TGCAGTGCTGTGGGGGGACAGGGGCAAAATTCACCCCTCCACTTT
CSAVGGQGQNSPLHF
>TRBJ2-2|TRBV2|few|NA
TGTGCCAGCAGCCCCAACCCGGGGGCCGCCCTGTTTTTT
CASSPNPGAALFF
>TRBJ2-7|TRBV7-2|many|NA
TGTGCCAGCAGCTTAGCGGGGCGCGAGCAGTACTTC
CASSLAGREQYF
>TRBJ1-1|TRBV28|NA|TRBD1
TGTGCCAGCAGTTTACCGGGACAGGGTATGACCACTGAAGCTTTCTTT
CASSLPGQGMTTEAFF
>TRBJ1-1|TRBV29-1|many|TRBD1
TGCAGCGTAAACCGGGACAGGGTTACGAGGAACACTGAAGCTTTCTTT
CSVNRDRVTRNTEAFF
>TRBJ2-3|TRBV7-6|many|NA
TGTGCCAGCAGCAAGAGGGGTACAGGGACGACAGATACGCAGTATTTT
CASSKRGTGTTDTQYF
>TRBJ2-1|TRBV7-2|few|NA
TGTGCCAGCAGCTTTAGGGTGGGTAGCGGAACTAACAATGAGCAGTTCTTC
CASSFRVGSGTNNEQFF
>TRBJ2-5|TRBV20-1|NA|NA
TGCAGTTCGGGGTCGACTATCCAAGAGACCCAGTACTTC
CSSGSTIQETQYF
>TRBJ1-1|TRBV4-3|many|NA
TGCGCCAGCAGCCAAGAGGGGACAGCTTTCTTT
CASSQEGTAFF
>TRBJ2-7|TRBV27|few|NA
TGTGCCAGCAAATCGGCATATAGCTCCTACGAGCAGTACTTC
CASKSAYSSYEQYF
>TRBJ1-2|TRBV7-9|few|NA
TGTGCCAGCAGCACAGGGAGTAAAGCTAACTATGGCTACACCTTC
CASSTGSKANYGYTF
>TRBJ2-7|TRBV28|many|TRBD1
TGTGCCAGCACCCTGACAGGGGTCCAGCACGAGCAGTACTTC
CASTLTGVQHEQYF
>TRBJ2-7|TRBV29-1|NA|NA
TGCAGCGTTGAAGAACGGCAGACCTACGAGCAGTACTTC
CSVEERQTYEQYF
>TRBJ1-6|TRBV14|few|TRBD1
TGTGCCAGCAGCCCGACAGGGTCCGGTTCACCCCTCCACTTT
CASSPTGSGSPLHF
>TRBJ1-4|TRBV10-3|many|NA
TGTGCCATCAGTGAGTCGGCGGGAATCAGTAGGGTGTTTTTT
CAISESAGISRVFF
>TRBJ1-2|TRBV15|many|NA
TGTGCCACCAGCAGAGATTCCGTGGGCTCCTTCTATGGCTACACCTTC
CATSRDSVGSFYGYTF
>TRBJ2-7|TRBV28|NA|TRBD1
TGTGCCAGCGGGCCATTCACAGGGGGACTCTACGAGCAGTACTTC
CASGPFTGGLYEQYF
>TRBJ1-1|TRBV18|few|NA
TGTGCCAGCTCACCGGCCTTAGGGAAAACTGAAGCTTTCTTT
CASSPALGKTEAFF
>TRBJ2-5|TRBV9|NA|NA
TGTGCCAGCAGCCCTCCGGGGGCGTGGGAGACCCAGTACTTC
CASSPPGAWETQYF
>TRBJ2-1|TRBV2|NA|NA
TGTGCTGGGGGCAGGGCGGCTGAGCAGTTCTTC
CAGGRAAEQFF
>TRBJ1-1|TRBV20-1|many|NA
TGCAGTGCTGGAGGGCAGGGCACTGAAGCTTTCTTT
CSAGGQGTEAFF
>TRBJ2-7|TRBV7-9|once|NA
TGTGCCAGCAGCCTTACGAGGACCTCGTCCTACGAGCAGTACTTC
CASSLTRTSSYEQYF
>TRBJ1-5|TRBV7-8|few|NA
TGTGCCAGCAGCTTAGCGGAGAGGGACAATCAGCCCCAGCATTTT
CASSLAERDNQPQHF
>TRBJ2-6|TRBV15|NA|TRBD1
TGTGCCACCAGCAGAGATGGGGGGACAGGGCCTGGGGCCAACGTCCTGACTTTC
CATSRDGGTGPGANVLTF
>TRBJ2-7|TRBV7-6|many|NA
TGTGGAACAGCTCGTGTCTACGAGCAGTACTTC
CGTARVYEQYF
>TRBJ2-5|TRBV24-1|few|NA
TGTGCCACCAGTGATCCTTGGGACTCCGCTAACCAAGAGACCCAGTACTTC
CATSDPWDSANQETQYF
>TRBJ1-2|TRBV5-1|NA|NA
TGCGCCAGCAGCTTAGGGGGTCCTTACTATGGCTACACCTTC
CASSLGGPYYGYTF
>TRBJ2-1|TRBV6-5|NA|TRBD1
TGTGCCAGCAGTTACTCAATTAGGGGGCAAAATGAGCAGTTCTTC
CASSYSIRGQNEQFF
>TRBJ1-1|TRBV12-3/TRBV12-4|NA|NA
TGTGCCAGCAGTTTTTGGCAGAACACTGAAGCTTTCTTT
CASSFWQNTEAFF